The clone carrying this TCR beta chain was observed a few times. Antigen: not known. This sample is part of a study of vaccination effects on CD4 cells after COVID-19. Peptide-pool stimulation followed by sequencing identified expanded antigen-specific CD4+ clonotypes in the ViraFEST assay. Cultured cells yielded isolated CD4+ T cells after roughly 11 days. As their vaccination, participants received two doses of either BNT162b2 or mRNA-1273. TCRdb's copy holds only in-frame clones and misses some; the assay was immunoSEQ multiplex PCR. Among fewer than 90,000 clones listed, 60% to 85% were seen once. In germline, CDR1 is KGHSH, CDR2 LQKENI. The V end was cut by 3 bases, the J end by 11 bases, with 13 bases between. The CDR3 sequence is 12 residues long.

The chain couples TRBV18 to TRBJ1-1; D gene ambiguous. The source of this sequence is a human donor who received a COVID-19 vaccine. This specimen consisted of CD4+ T cells from PBMCs cultured with HCoV-OC43 spike peptides, obtained after COVID-19 vaccination. Sample subset: HCoV-OC43 spike overlapping peptide pool stimulation. The CDR3: CASSPRNAGAFF. CDR3 coding DNA: TGTGCCAGCTCACCCAGGAACGCGGGGGCTTTCTTT. Full variable domain (missing parts from reference TRBV18 and TRBJ1-1): NAGVMQNPRHLVRRRGQEARLRCSPMKGHSHVYWYRQLPEEGLKFMVYLQKENIIDESGMPKERFSAEFPKEGPSILRIQQVVRGDSAAYFCASSPRNAGAFFGQGTRLTVV.